Listed below are T cell receptor beta chains from one sample, sequenced in a study of CD8 T cells in Susac syndrome. TCRdb itself ran the immunoSEQ multiplex PCR reads through MiXCR, one entry per CDR3 protein. The table lists some 99,000 distinct CDR3 sequences, about 94% of them singletons. Sample: CD4+ T cells from PBMCs. The source is a human donor with Susac syndrome. The CDR3 runs from the conserved cysteine through the conserved F or W. D genes are given only for firm matches. The size field is filled for only some rows; it gives once, few, many or a size class.

DNA,CDR3,J,size,V,D
TGTGCCACCCAGACAGGGGCCTATGGCTACACCTTC,CATQTGAYGYTF,TRBJ1-2,NA,TRBV12-3/TRBV12-4,TRBD1
TGTGCCTGGGATCCGGGACAGAACACCGGGGAGCTGTTTTTT,CAWDPGQNTGELFF,TRBJ2-2,NA,TRBV30,NA
TGTGCCAGCAGCTTGCGGGTTAATGAGCAGTTCTTC,CASSLRVNEQFF,TRBJ2-1,NA,TRBV11-2,NA
TGCGCCAGCAGCCGAAGTTTGTCGGACCGGGGACCCTGGATGGCACAGTTCTTC,CASSRSLSDRGPWMAQFF,TRBJ2-1,NA,TRBV4-1,NA
TGTGCCTGGAGGTTGGCCCACTACACCTTC,CAWRLAHYTF,TRBJ1-2,NA,TRBV30,NA
TGCAGTGCTGAATCCGGGGGGGGTAACACTGAAGCTTTCTTT,CSAESGGGNTEAFF,TRBJ1-1,NA,TRBV20-1,NA
TGTGCCTGGGCGACTCAGCCGAACACTGAAGCTTTCTTT,CAWATQPNTEAFF,TRBJ1-1,once,TRBV30,NA
TGTGCCAGCAGCCTGGGGACAGATCCTCATGGCTACACCTTC,CASSLGTDPHGYTF,TRBJ1-2,once,TRBV5-4,TRBD1
TGCAGTGCTAGTTCCAGGGCGGCCATGAGTTACGAGCAGTACTTC,CSASSRAAMSYEQYF,TRBJ2-7,NA,TRBV20-1,NA
TGCAGTGCTCATCTAGGACTTAGCACAGATACGCAGTATTTT,CSAHLGLSTDTQYF,TRBJ2-3,NA,TRBV20-1,NA
TGCAGTGCATACGGGACAGGGTTCTCTGGCTACACCTTC,CSAYGTGFSGYTF,TRBJ1-2,NA,TRBV20-1,TRBD1
TGTGCCAGCAGCCACCTTTGGGCCAGGGACACAGATACGCAGTATTTT,CASSHLWARDTDTQYF,TRBJ2-3,NA,TRBV3-1,NA
TGTGCCAGCAGTCCGGACCCGACGGGTGGCTACACCTTC,CASSPDPTGGYTF,TRBJ1-2,once,TRBV28,NA
TGCAGTGCCGGACAGGGCTACGAGCAGTACTTC,CSAGQGYEQYF,TRBJ2-7,once,TRBV20-1,TRBD1
TGCAGCGTTGACGTGGGGGCAGGCGCCACCGTCTATGGCTACACCTTC,CSVDVGAGATVYGYTF,TRBJ1-2,NA,TRBV29-1,NA
TGCAGTGCTGCCCCCGCAGCGGGGATAAACAATGAGCAGTTCTTC,CSAAPAAGINNEQFF,TRBJ2-1,NA,TRBV20-1,TRBD2
TGTGCCAGCGGCGAGGGGGCGGATGAAGCTTTCTTT,CASGEGADEAFF,TRBJ1-1,NA,TRBV25-1,TRBD1
TGTGCCAGTAGTACCGATCCCCTGACAGGGACCTATGGCTACACCTTC,CASSTDPLTGTYGYTF,TRBJ1-2,once,TRBV19,TRBD1
TGTGCCAGCAGTTCCAACGAAAATAGCAATCAGCCCCAGCATTTT,CASSSNENSNQPQHF,TRBJ1-5,NA,TRBV12-3/TRBV12-4,NA
TGCAGTGCTACCGCCATCGGGTGGGAACAAGAGACCCAGTACTTC,CSATAIGWEQETQYF,TRBJ2-5,NA,TRBV20-1,NA
TGTGCCAGCAGCCCGGGACTAGCAACGGGCACGCAGTATTTT,CASSPGLATGTQYF,TRBJ2-3,NA,TRBV11-2,TRBD2
TGTGCCAGCAGCGGTACCGGGACAGGGGCCAAGGGTACGCAGTATTTT,CASSGTGTGAKGTQYF,TRBJ2-3,once,TRBV7-9,TRBD1
TGTGCCAGCAGTTATATCAGGGGGCGGGATGAGCAGTTCTTC,CASSYIRGRDEQFF,TRBJ2-1,once,TRBV6-5,TRBD1
TGTGCCAGCAGCCAAGATCGGCTAGCGGGGGGCATACAAGAGACCCAGTACTTC,CASSQDRLAGGIQETQYF,TRBJ2-5,NA,TRBV3-1,TRBD2
TGTGCCATCAGTGACTCGTTGAGGCAGTCGCTGTTTTTT,CAISDSLRQSLFF,TRBJ2-2,NA,TRBV10-3,NA
TGTGCCAGCAGCGTCGCCCCACAGGAGGGAAATAATTCACCCCTCCACTTT,CASSVAPQEGNNSPLHF,TRBJ1-6,NA,TRBV9,NA
TGCAGTGCTAGTGAGGGGACAGAGGGCTGGGATAATTCACCCCTCCACTTT,CSASEGTEGWDNSPLHF,TRBJ1-6,NA,TRBV20-1,TRBD1
TGCAGTGCACCGAGACCCCTGAACACCGGGGAGCTGTTTTTT,CSAPRPLNTGELFF,TRBJ2-2,NA,TRBV20-1,NA
TGCAGTGCTGACGGGACTAGCGGGGCCAATGAGCAGTTCTTC,CSADGTSGANEQFF,TRBJ2-1,NA,TRBV20-1,TRBD2
TGTGCCAGCAGTCTCGACAGTTCGAACACTGAAGCTTTCTTT,CASSLDSSNTEAFF,TRBJ1-1,NA,TRBV12-3/TRBV12-4,NA
TGTGCCAGCAGCCAAGATAGGAACAATGAGCAGTTCTTC,CASSQDRNNEQFF,TRBJ2-1,NA,TRBV3-1,NA
TGTGCCAGCAGTTTCGGGCAGGTAAAAGAGACCCAGTACTTC,CASSFGQVKETQYF,TRBJ2-5,NA,TRBV12-3/TRBV12-4,NA
TGCAGCGTTGGAGGCGGGGGTCTAGCCAAAAACATTCAGTACTTC,CSVGGGGLAKNIQYF,TRBJ2-4,NA,TRBV29-1,TRBD2
TGCAGCGTTATGACTAGCGGGGTCAATGAGCAGTTCTTC,CSVMTSGVNEQFF,TRBJ2-1,NA,TRBV29-1,TRBD2
TGCAGTGCTAGAGAGGACAGGGGAGGGGTGGGGGATCAGCCCCAGCATTTT,CSAREDRGGVGDQPQHF,TRBJ1-5,NA,TRBV20-1,TRBD1
TGTGCCACCAGCAGAGGAGGGGGGCGACAGACCCAGTACTTC,CATSRGGGRQTQYF,TRBJ2-5,NA,TRBV15,NA
TGTGCCAGCAGCTTAGACGGCTATGGCTACACCTTC,CASSLDGYGYTF,TRBJ1-2,NA,TRBV11-3,NA
TGTGCCAGCAGTCGTAAAGAGACCCAGTACTTC,CASSRKETQYF,TRBJ2-5,NA,TRBV12-3/TRBV12-4,NA
TGTGCCAGCAGCCCCGGCAGCGGGGGGACGACAGATACGCAGTATTTT,CASSPGSGGTTDTQYF,TRBJ2-3,NA,TRBV28,TRBD2
TGCAGCGTTGAAGAAGGGGTTGGCACAACAGATACGCAGTATTTT,CSVEEGVGTTDTQYF,TRBJ2-3,few,TRBV29-1,NA
TGTGCCAGCAGTGAAGCGTCCGGGGGGCAGCAGTTCTTC,CASSEASGGQQFF,TRBJ2-1,NA,TRBV2,NA
TGTGCCAGCAGTCTCGGGACAGGGGGAGGCTATGGCTACACCTTC,CASSLGTGGGYGYTF,TRBJ1-2,NA,TRBV28,TRBD1
TGCAGTGCTAGATTTGGGGGGAACTTTGAAGCTTTCTTT,CSARFGGNFEAFF,TRBJ1-1,NA,TRBV20-1,NA
TGTGCCAGCAGCTCGACAGGGGGTAATTCACCCCTCCACTTT,CASSSTGGNSPLHF,TRBJ1-6,once,TRBV12-3/TRBV12-4,TRBD1
TGTGCCAGCAGCTTGGCGGGGACGGCCTCGGGGAATGAGCAGTTCTTC,CASSLAGTASGNEQFF,TRBJ2-1,NA,TRBV7-8,NA